This T cell receptor (beta chain) derives from a study of blood T cell repertoires in COVID-19. As for the study in general: From T cells, B-cell-depleted T cells, or PBMCs came the material, which was cDNA or gDNA.

Generated by immunoSEQ multiplex PCR, the TCRdb table keeps only in-frame clones and is missing some. The table includes some 27,000 clones, about nine tenths detected once. The V gene end was trimmed by 4 bases and the J gene end by 0 bases; junction bases not matched to a gene: 3. CDR1 and CDR2 (germline): SGHRS, YFSETQ. The CDR3 is 15 residues long. This sequence joins TRBV5-1 and TRBJ2-1; TRBD2 agrees at 8 bases. Source material: peripheral blood. This clonotype was sampled from a man in his forties or fifties with active COVID-19. The CDR3 spells CASSQTSASYNEQFF. For the CDR3, the DNA is TGCGCCAGCAGCCAGACTAGCGCCTCCTACAATGAGCAGTTCTTC.